A single sample is the source of the 18 T cell receptor beta chains below, sequenced in a study of blood T cell repertoires in COVID-19. The data were produced by immunoSEQ multiplex PCR, yet TCRdb's version contains in-frame clones alone and is incomplete. The data hold about 270,000 clones, with approximately 86% observed a single time. The specimen sequenced was peripheral blood. These receptors were taken from a middle-aged man with active or convalescent COVID-19.

This clone appeared once. The chain links TRBV5-1 to TRBJ2-7, with TRBD1 identical over 7 bases. The CDR3 runs to 14 residues. CDR1 is SGHRS and CDR2 is YFSETQ in the germline V gene. V dropped 7 bases and J dropped 3; count of bases not matched to a gene: 10. In nucleotides, the CDR3 is TGCGCCAGCGGACCCGTGGGACAGATCTACGAGCAGTACTTC. Encoded protein: CASGPVGQIYEQYF.

This clone was counted only a few times. The chain joins TRBV30 to TRBJ2-2, with 8 bases lining up with TRBD1. CDR3 length: 15 residues. Germline CDR1 GTSNPN, CDR2 SVGIG (reference sequence). After removal of 3 bases from V and 6 bases from J, the junction contained 9 bases not matched to a gene. The CDR3 DNA is TGTGCCTGGAGCGAAAAGGGACAGGCCGCCGGGGAGCTGTTTTTT. It is translated as CAWSEKGQAAGELFF.

The chain links TRBV29-1 to TRBJ1-4; 11 nucleotides match TRBD1. In germline, CDR1 is SQVTM, CDR2 ANQGSEA. Trimming removed 0 bases from V and 2 bases from J; junction bases left unmatched: 5. CDR3 size: 17 residues. CDR3 loop: CSVEEWTGGMTNEKLFF. The CDR3 coding sequence is TGCAGCGTTGAAGAATGGACAGGGGGCATGACTAATGAAAAACTGTTTTTT.

V gene TRBV18 combines with J gene TRBJ1-2; D unresolved. Germline V gene lookup returns CDR1 KGHSH and CDR2 LQKENI. Deletions cut 1 base from V and 5 bases from J, with 14 bases between. The CDR3 extends over 15 amino acids. Here the CDR3 reads CASSPQEAGPYGYTF. CDR3 in DNA: TGTGCCAGCTCACCACAGGAGGCAGGCCCGTATGGCTACACCTTC.

V is TRBV6-6 and J is TRBJ1-1; D ambiguous. This CDR3 spans 12 amino acids. Germline V gene sequence: CDR1 MNHNY, CDR2 SVGAGI (reference sequence). Trimming took 5 bases from V and 10 from J, leaving 14 bases between them. CDR3 bases: TGTGCCAGCAGTCCCGGGGTTTCGGTAGCTTTCTTT. Protein sequence: CASSPGVSVAFF.

The genes are TRBV7-9 and TRBJ2-2, with a weak D call TRBD2 (6 bases). In germline, CDR1 is SEHNR, CDR2 FQNEAQ (reference sequence). The CDR3 runs to 15 residues. Trimming left V 3 bases short and J 5 bases short, with 13 bases between. The CDR3 loop is CASSFGGMSTGELFF. Written as DNA, the CDR3 is TGTGCCAGCAGCTTCGGCGGGATGAGTACCGGGGAGCTGTTTTTT.

V and J are TRBV29-1 and TRBJ2-3; 8 nucleotides match TRBD2. Trimming at V came to 5 bases and at J to 1 base, leaving 5 bases not matched to a gene. This CDR3 spans 14 amino acids. Germline loops: CDR1 SQVTM, CDR2 ANQGSEA. The CDR3 loop is CSVKAGVGTDTQYF. DNA for the CDR3: TGCAGCGTTAAAGCGGGAGTCGGCACAGATACGCAGTATTTT.

This chain links TRBV3-1 (or the pseudogene TRBV3-2) with TRBJ1-5; D may be TRBD1 (6 bases). CDR1 is LGHDT and CDR2 is YNNKEL in the germline V gene (reference sequence). V was pared by 2 bases and J by 5 bases, with 10 bases between. The CDR3 contains 14 residues. The CDR3, as DNA: TGTGCCAGCAGCCAATCACCAGGGGATCAGCCCCAGCATTTT. The encoded protein is CASSQSPGDQPQHF.

The gene calls are TRBV6-5 and TRBJ1-5; D unresolved. The CDR3 extends over 15 amino acids. V lost 6 bases to trimming and J lost 2 bases, with 14 bases between them. Germline loops: CDR1 MNHEY, CDR2 SVGAGI. The CDR3 DNA follows: TGTGCCAGCAGCTTCGACCCGGCGGGCAATCAGCCCCAGCATTTT. This encodes CASSFDPAGNQPQHF.

The CDR3 protein is CASSLTGTSGGTNTGELFF. As DNA, the CDR3 is TGTGCCAGCAGTCTGACCGGGACTAGCGGGGGGACGAACACCGGGGAGCTGTTTTTT. The chain carries TRBV6-6 and TRBJ2-2; 15 nucleotides agree with TRBD2. V shed 5 bases and J 0 bases; nucleotides not matched to a gene: 7. This CDR3 region has 19 residues. Looked up from germline, CDR1 is MNHNY and CDR2 is SVGAGI (reference sequence).

The chain links TRBV10-3 to TRBJ2-7; TRBD1 matches 10 bases. The junction had 10 bases not matched to a gene; V was cut back by 6 bases and J by 5 bases. Germline lookup yields CDR1 ENHRY and CDR2 SYGVKD. The CDR3 spans 15 residues. CDR3 DNA sequence: TGTGCCATCAGCCCCGGGACAGGGGCAAGAGACGAGCAGTACTTC. It encodes CAISPGTGARDEQYF.

The rearrangement uses TRBV25-1 and TRBJ2-1; 8 bases map to TRBD2. V shed 4 bases and J 7 bases; nucleotides not matched to a gene: 12. Germline V gene data show CDR1 as MGHDK and CDR2 as SYGVNS. The CDR3 length is 16 residues. The DNA of the CDR3 is TGTGCCAGCAGTGGGGTGGGTAGCGGGGAGGGTAATGAGCAGTTCTTC. Its translation is CASSGVGSGEGNEQFF.

V is TRBV9 and J is TRBJ2-2, with D possibly matching TRBD1 (6 bases). Germline-derived CDR1 and CDR2 are SGDLS and YYNGEE. The CDR3 covers 16 residues. V was shortened by 3 bases and J by 0 bases, with 12 bases between the two germline ends. CDR3 protein: CASSGQGRSNTGELFF. In nucleotides, the CDR3 is TGTGCCAGCAGCGGGCAGGGGCGATCGAACACCGGGGAGCTGTTTTTT.

The chain is built from TRBV24-1 and TRBJ1-2; unclear D gene. Trimming cost V 7 bases and J 3 bases, with 8 bases left between them. The CDR3 contains 12 residues. In germline, CDR1 is KGHDR, CDR2 SFDVKD. CDR3 amino acids: CATSQEDYGYTF. The CDR3 DNA follows: TGTGCCACCAGCCAGGAGGACTATGGCTACACCTTC.

The chain is built from TRBV5-6 and TRBJ1-5; no definite D call. The CDR3 sequence is 16 residues long. Germline CDR1 reads SGHDT; CDR2 reads YYEEEE. V was trimmed by 3 bases and J by 2 bases, leaving 15 bases between them. In DNA, the CDR3 is TGTGCCAGCAGCTCTAAGAGGAATCTCGGCAATCAGCCCCAGCATTTT. This sequence encodes CASSSKRNLGNQPQHF.

This chain joins TRBV27 and TRBJ2-2; 9 nucleotides line up with TRBD1. Germline-derived CDR1 and CDR2 are MNHEY and SMNVEV (reference sequence). The CDR3 loop spans 16 amino acids. The junction had 6 bases not matched to a gene; V was cut back by 4 bases and J by 3 bases. The chain's CDR3 is CASSSRDRVYTGELFF. The CDR3 coding sequence is TGTGCCAGCAGTTCCCGGGACAGGGTGTACACCGGGGAGCTGTTTTTT.

This chain connects TRBV11-3 to TRBJ2-2, with a possible D match to TRBD2 (6 bases). The CDR3 length is 15 residues. Per the germline V gene, CDR1 is SGHNT and CDR2 is YENEEA. V was shortened by 5 bases and J by 4 bases, with 14 bases between the two germline ends. The CDR3 is CASSDGTPSTGELFF. Written as DNA, the CDR3 is TGTGCCAGCAGCGACGGGACTCCGAGCACCGGGGAGCTGTTTTTT.

The chain has TRBV12-3 or TRBV12-4 and TRBJ1-1; the D is unclear. V was shortened by 6 bases and J by 8 bases, with 10 bases between the two germline ends. CDR3 size: 11 residues. The DNA for the CDR3 is TGTGCCAGCAGCCAGGCGCAGGAAGCTTTCTTT. Amino acid sequence: CASSQAQEAFF.